These T cell receptor beta chains were read from a single sample in a study of T cell responses to AZD1222 COVID-19 vaccine. The method was immunoSEQ multiplex PCR; TCRdb's version includes in-frame clones alone and lacks a portion of them. The repertoire holds about 26,000 clones, 80% to 90% seen once, with roughly 2.5% in the top ten. Sequencing used peripheral blood, obtained 28 days after the second AZD1222 dose. These TCRs come from an adult who received the AZD1222 COVID-19 vaccine. Each CDR3 is given with its conserved first and last residue. D genes are given only for firm matches.

>.|TRBV2|TRBJ2-5
CASSGEETQYF
>TRBD1|TRBV5-1|TRBJ2-7
CASSLVQGINEQYF
>.|TRBV7-9|TRBJ2-6
CASRSLPGSGAGANVLTF
>TRBD2|TRBV3-1/TRBV3-2|TRBJ2-1
CASSPLSGGASEQFF
>.|TRBV25-1|TRBJ1-6
CASSDAGTRRSPLHF
>.|TRBV9|TRBJ1-3
CASSPFETGNTIYF
>TRBD1|TRBV13|TRBJ1-2
CASSSGTGGNYGYTF
>.|TRBV24-1|TRBJ1-5
CATRSPPPQHF
>.|TRBV5-1|TRBJ2-7
CASSPAGSSYEQYF
>.|TRBV7-2|TRBJ1-3
CASSTNGRRALLGGNTIYF
>.|TRBV15|TRBJ2-5
CATSTPAQETQYF
>TRBD2|TRBV9|TRBJ2-7
CASTPQRGGYEQYF
>.|TRBV5-3|TRBJ2-7
CARSPPGGGPYEQYF
>TRBD2|TRBV24-1|TRBJ2-3
CATSDGGEFTDTQYF
>.|TRBV19|TRBJ1-1
CASIPQDYMNTEAFF
>TRBD2|TRBV5-1|TRBJ2-7
CASTVAGGNEQYF
>TRBD1|TRBV2|TRBJ2-7
CASSDRDRVEYF
>TRBD2|TRBV27|TRBJ2-3
CASSSLAGTSTDTQYF
>.|TRBV28|TRBJ1-4
CASSGAGREKLFF
>TRBD2|TRBV5-1|TRBJ2-5
CASRPSSGGFQETQYF
>.|TRBV7-2|TRBJ2-5
CASSPDRGETQYF
>.|TRBV7-9|TRBJ2-5
CASSLVGAGETQYF
>TRBD1|TRBV28|TRBJ1-2
CASTQAGQIYGYTF
>.|TRBV7-2|TRBJ2-4
CASSPGRAENIQYF
>.|TRBV7-9|TRBJ1-2
CASSQRTAGGYTF
>.|TRBV28|TRBJ1-5
CASSFGSGGWSNQPQHF
>.|TRBV18|TRBJ2-1
CASSPRARGPTYNEQFF